This T cell receptor (beta chain) stems from a study of cytotoxic CD8 clonotypes in ibrutinib-treated CLL. The CDR3 spans 14 residues. V was trimmed by 3 bases and J by 0 bases, leaving 9 bases between them. CDR1 and CDR2 from the germline V gene are ENHRY and SYGVKD. Some clones are missing from TCRdb's copy, which holds only in-frame ones; the method was immunoSEQ multiplex PCR. The sample lists about 330,000 clones, about 61% seen once, with around 6.3% in the top ten. The source material was PBMCs, sampled after 36 months of ibrutinib treatment. The origin of this receptor is a human donor with chronic lymphocytic leukemia. The chain couples TRBV10-3 to TRBJ2-7; no reliable D call. CDR3 nucleotide sequence: TGTGCCATCAGTGAAACAGAGTCCTCCTACGAGCAGTACTTC. Protein product: CAISETESSYEQYF.